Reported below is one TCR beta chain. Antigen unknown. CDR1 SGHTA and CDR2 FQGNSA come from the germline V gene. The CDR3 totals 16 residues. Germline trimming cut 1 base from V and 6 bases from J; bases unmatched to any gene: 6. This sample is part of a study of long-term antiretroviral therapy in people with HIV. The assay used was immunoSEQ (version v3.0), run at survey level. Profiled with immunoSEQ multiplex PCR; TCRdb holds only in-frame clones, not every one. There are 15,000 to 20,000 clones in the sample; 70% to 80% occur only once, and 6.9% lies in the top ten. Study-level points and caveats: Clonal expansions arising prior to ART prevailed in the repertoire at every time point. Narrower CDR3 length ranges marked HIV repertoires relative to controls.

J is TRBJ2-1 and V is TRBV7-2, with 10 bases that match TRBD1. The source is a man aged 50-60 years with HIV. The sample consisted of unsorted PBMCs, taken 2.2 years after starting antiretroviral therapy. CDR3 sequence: CASSLGGTGVFNEQFF. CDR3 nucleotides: TGTGCCAGCAGCTTAGGAGGGACAGGGGTATTCAATGAGCAGTTCTTC.